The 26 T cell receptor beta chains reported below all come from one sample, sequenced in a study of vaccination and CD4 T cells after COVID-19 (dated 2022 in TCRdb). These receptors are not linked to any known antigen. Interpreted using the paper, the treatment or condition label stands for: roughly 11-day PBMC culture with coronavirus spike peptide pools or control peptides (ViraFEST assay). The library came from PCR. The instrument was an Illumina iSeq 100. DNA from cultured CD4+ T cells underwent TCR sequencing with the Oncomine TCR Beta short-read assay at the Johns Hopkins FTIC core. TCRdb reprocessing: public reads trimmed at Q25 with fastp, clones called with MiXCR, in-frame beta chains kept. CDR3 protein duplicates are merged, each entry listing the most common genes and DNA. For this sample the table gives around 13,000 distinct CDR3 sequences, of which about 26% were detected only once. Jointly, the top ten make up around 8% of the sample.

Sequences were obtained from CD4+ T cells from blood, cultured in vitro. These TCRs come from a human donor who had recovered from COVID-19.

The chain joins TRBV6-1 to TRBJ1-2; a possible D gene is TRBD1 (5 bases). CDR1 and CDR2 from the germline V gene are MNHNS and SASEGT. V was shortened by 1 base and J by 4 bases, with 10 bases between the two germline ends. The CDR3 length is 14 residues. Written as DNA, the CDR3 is TGTGCCAGCAGTGAAGGCCCCGGGGCCTATGGCTACACCTTC. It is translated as CASSEGPGAYGYTF.

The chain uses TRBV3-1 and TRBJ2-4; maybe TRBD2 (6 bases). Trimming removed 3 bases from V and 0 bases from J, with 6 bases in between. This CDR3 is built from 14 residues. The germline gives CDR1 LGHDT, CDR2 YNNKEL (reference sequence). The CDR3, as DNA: TGTGCCAGCAGCCAGCGGGGAGCCAAAAACATTCAGTACTTC. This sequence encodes CASSQRGAKNIQYF.

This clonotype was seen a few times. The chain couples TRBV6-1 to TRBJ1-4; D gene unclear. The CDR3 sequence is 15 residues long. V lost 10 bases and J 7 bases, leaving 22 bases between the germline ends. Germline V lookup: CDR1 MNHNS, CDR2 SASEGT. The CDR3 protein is CATRPRVSAGEKLFF. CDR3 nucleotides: TGTGCCACTCGGCCAAGGGTCTCCGCTGGTGAAAAACTGTTTTTT.

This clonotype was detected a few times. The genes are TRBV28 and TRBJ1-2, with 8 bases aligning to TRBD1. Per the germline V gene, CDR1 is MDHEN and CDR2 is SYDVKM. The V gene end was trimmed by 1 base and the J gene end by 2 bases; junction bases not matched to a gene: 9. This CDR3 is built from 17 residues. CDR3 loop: CASSLFVRTGRNYGYTF. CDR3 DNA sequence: TGTGCCAGCAGTTTATTCGTAAGGACAGGGCGAAACTATGGCTACACCTTC.

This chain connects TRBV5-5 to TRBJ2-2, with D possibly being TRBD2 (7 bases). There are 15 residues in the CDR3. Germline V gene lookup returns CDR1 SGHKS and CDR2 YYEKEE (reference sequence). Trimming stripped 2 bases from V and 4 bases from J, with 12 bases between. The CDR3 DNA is TGTGCCAGCAGCTTCGTGCGGGGGCTCACCGGGGAGCTGTTTTTT. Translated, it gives CASSFVRGLTGELFF.

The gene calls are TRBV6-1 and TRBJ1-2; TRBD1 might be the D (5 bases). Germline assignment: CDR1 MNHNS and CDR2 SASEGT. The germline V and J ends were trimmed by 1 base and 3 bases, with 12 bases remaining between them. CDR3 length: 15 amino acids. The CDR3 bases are TGTGCCAGCAGTGAAGTAGGCGGGGCCGACTATGGCTACACCTTC. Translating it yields CASSEVGGADYGYTF.

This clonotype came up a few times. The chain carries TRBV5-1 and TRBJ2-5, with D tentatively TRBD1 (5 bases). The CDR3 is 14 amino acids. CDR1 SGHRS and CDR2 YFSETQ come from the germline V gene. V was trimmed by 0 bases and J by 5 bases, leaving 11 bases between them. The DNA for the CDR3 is TGCGCCAGCAGCTTGGCACACTCAGGGGAGACCCAGTACTTC. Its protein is CASSLAHSGETQYF.

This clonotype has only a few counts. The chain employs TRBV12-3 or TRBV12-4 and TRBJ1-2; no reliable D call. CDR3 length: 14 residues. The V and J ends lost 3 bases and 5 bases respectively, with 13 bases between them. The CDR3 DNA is TGTGCCAGCAGTTTCGGCGGTAATACATATGGCTACACCTTC. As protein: CASSFGGNTYGYTF.

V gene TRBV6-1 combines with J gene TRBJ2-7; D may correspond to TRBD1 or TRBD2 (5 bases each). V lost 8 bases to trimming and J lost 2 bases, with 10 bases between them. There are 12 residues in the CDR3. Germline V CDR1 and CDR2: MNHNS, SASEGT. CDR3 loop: CASGGDAYEQYF. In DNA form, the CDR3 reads TGTGCCAGCGGGGGAGATGCCTACGAGCAGTACTTC.

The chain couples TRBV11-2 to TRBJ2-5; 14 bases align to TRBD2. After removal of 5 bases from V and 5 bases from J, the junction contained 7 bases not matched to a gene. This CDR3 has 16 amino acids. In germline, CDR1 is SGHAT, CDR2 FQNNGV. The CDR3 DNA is TGTGCCAGCAGCCTACAGGGACTAGCGGGGGACGAGACCCAGTACTTC. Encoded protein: CASSLQGLAGDETQYF.

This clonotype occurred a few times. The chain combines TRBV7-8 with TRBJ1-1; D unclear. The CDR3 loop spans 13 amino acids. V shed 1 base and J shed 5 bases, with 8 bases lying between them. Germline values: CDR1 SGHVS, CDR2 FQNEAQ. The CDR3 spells CASSLVRKTEAFF. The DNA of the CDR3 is TGTGCCAGCAGCTTAGTGAGGAAGACTGAAGCTTTCTTT. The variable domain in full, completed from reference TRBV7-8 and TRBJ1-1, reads GAGVSQSPRYKVAKRGQDVALRCDPISGHVSLFWYQQALGQGPEFLTYFQNEAQLDKSGLPSDRFFAERPEGSVSTLKIQRTQQEDSAVYLCASSLVRKTEAFFGQGTRLTVV.

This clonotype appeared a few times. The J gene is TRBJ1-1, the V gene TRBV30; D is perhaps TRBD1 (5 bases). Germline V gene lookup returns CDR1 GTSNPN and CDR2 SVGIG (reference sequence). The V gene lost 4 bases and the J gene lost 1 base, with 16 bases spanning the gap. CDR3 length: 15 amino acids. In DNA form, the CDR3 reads TGTGCCTGGACCCCGCAGGGTTATAAGAACACTGAAGCTTTCTTT. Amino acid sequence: CAWTPQGYKNTEAFF.

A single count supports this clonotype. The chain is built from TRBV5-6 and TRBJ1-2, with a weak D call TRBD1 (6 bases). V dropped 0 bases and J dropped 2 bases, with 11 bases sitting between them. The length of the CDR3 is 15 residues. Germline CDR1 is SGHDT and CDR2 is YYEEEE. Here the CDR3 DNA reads TGTGCCAGCAGCTTGGCCGGAACAGGGAACTATGGCTACACCTTC. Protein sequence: CASSLAGTGNYGYTF.

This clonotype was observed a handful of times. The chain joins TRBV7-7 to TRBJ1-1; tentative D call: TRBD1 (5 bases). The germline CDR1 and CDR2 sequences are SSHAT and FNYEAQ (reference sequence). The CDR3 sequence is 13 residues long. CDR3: CASHRGSNTEAFF. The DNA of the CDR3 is TGTGCTAGCCATCGGGGGTCTAACACTGAAGCTTTCTTT.

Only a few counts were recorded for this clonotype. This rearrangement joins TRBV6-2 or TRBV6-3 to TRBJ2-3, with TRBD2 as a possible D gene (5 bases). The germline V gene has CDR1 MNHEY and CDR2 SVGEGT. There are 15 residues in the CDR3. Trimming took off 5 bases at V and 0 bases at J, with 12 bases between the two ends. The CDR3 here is CASSTPWRSTDTQYF. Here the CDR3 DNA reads TGTGCCAGCAGTACTCCCTGGAGGAGCACAGATACGCAGTATTTT.

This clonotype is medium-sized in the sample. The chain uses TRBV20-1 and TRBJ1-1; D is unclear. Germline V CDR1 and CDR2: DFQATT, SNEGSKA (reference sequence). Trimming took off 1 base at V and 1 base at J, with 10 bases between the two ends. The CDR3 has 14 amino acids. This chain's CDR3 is CSARAPVGNTEAFF. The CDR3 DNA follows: TGCAGTGCTAGAGCCCCGGTGGGGAACACTGAAGCTTTCTTT.

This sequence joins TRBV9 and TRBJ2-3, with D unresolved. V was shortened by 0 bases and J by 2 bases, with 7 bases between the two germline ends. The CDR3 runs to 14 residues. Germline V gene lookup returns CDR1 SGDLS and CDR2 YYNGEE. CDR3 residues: CASSVAYPTDTQYF. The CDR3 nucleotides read TGTGCCAGCAGCGTAGCCTACCCCACAGATACGCAGTATTTT.

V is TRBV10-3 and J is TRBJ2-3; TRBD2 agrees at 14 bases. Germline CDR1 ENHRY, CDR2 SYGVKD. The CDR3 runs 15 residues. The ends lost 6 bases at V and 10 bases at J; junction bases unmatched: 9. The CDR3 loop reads CAIRTSGGGPSSQYF. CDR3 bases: TGTGCCATCAGGACTAGCGGGGGGGGCCCCTCTTCGCAGTATTTT.

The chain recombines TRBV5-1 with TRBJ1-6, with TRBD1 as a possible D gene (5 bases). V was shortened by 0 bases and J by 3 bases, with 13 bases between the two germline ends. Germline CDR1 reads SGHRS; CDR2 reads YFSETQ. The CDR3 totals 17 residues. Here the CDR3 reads CASSLAGDGGYNSPLHF. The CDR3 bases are TGCGCCAGCAGCTTGGCCGGGGATGGGGGCTATAATTCACCCCTCCACTTT.

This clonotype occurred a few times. As DNA, the CDR3 is TGTGCCAGCAGTGAGGGACTAACATACCAAGAGACCCAGTACTTC. This encodes CASSEGLTYQETQYF. The genes are TRBV25-1 and TRBJ2-5, with TRBD2 matching 7 bases. The CDR3 covers 15 residues. Germline-derived CDR1 and CDR2 are MGHDK and SYGVNS. The ends lost 3 bases at V and 0 bases at J; junction bases unmatched: 4.

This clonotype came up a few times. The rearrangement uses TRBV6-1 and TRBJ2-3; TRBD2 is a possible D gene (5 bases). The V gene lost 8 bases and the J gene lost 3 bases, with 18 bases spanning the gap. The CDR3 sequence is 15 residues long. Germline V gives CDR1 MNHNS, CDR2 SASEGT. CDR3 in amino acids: CASALLDGRTDTQYF. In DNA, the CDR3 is TGTGCCAGCGCCCTACTAGACGGCAGAACAGATACGCAGTATTTT.

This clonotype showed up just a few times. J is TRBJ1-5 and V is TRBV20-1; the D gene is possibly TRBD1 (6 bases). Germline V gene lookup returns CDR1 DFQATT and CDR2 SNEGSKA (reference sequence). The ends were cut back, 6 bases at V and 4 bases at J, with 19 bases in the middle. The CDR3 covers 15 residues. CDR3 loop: CSASSRTERNQPQHF. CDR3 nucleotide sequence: TGCAGTGCAAGCTCTAGGACAGAAAGAAATCAGCCCCAGCATTTT.

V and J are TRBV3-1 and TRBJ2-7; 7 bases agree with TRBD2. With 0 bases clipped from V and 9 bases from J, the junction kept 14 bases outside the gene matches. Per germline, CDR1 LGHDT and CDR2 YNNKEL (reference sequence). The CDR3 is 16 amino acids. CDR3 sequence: CASSQDQSLAVTRQYF. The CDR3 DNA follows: TGTGCCAGCAGCCAAGATCAGTCTCTAGCGGTTACGAGGCAGTACTTC.

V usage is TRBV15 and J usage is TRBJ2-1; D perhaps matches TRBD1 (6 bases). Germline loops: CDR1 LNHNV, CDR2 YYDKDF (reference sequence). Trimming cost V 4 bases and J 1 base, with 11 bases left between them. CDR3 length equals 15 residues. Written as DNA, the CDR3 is TGTGCCACCAGCAACGGTCAGGGGTCCTACAATGAGCAGTTCTTC. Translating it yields CATSNGQGSYNEQFF.

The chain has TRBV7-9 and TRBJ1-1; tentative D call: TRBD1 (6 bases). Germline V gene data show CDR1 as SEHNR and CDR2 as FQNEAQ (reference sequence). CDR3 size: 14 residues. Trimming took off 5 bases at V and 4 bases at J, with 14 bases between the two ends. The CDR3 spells CASSPNRASTEAFF. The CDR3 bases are TGTGCCAGCAGCCCTAACAGGGCTTCCACTGAAGCTTTCTTT.

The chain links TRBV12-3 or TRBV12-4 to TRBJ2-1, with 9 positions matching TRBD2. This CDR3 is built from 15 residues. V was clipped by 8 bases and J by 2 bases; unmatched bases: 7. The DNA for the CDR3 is TGTGCCAGCTGTGGCGGGGGGGCCACCTACAATGAGCAGTTCTTC. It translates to CASCGGGATYNEQFF.